This T cell receptor beta chain was sequenced during a study of T cells in narcolepsy. Study-wide points: Comparing one patient's CSF and blood CD4+ clonotypes highlighted HCRT- and TRIB2-specific autoreactive clonotypes. Blood of same and different patients, but not healthy controls, reportedly held recurring autoreactive clonotypes. No autoreactive T cell clone sequences appeared in some memory CD4+ repertoires.

The data were produced by immunoSEQ multiplex PCR, yet TCRdb's version contains in-frame clones alone and is incomplete. The top ten clones hold 3.5% to 5% of a sample with about 22,000 clones, 70% to 90% of them seen once. The V gene lost 0 bases and the J gene lost 7 bases, with 13 bases spanning the gap. This CDR3 has 15 residues. Germline V lookup: CDR1 SEHNR, CDR2 FQNEAQ (reference sequence). Comment on this clone: The antigen is unknown.

The sample comprised memory (CD45RA-) CD4+ T cells from blood. The clonotype originates from a human donor in good health. The chain couples TRBV7-9 to TRBJ2-1; possibly TRBD2 for D (6 bases). CDR3 residues: CASSLASGLGNEQFF. The CDR3 bases are TGTGCCAGCAGCTTAGCTAGCGGTCTGGGTAATGAGCAGTTCTTC.